Below, one T cell receptor (beta chain) is given with its context. The germline gene is not matched at one end of the junction; a read error may be the cause. The data derive from a study of Graves' ophthalmopathy and Graves' hyperthyroidism. In germline, CDR1 is MRHNA, CDR2 SNTAGT. The CDR3 covers 14 residues. RNA transcripts were the template, and TCR beta CDR3 regions were amplified from them. In the first round, RT-PCR was carried out with HTBI primers, and a multiplex PCR formed the second round. TCRdb fed the multiplex PCR reads into MiXCR, producing one record per CDR3 protein. Of around 51,000 distinct CDR3 sequences listed, around 48% are singletons. Reliance was placed on clinical symptoms, serum thyroxine, TRAb, thyroid ultrasound and orbital computed tomography for diagnosis.

This rearrangement joins TRBV6-4 to TRBJ1-6, with TRBD1 as a possible D gene (5 bases). This clonotype was sampled from an adult man with Graves' ophthalmopathy. The sequencing input was peripheral blood. The CDR3: CASEPGPYTSPLHF. The CDR3 bases are TGTGCCAGCGAACCGGGACCGTATACTTCACCCCTCCACTTT.